The 30 T cell receptor beta chains presented below share a single source sample, sequenced in a study of post-analysis software for immune sequencing data. Antigens of these TCRs are unknown. Unique molecular identifiers were carried by the TCR beta cDNA libraries. In TCRdb, the PCR reads were re-called with MiXCR into one record per CDR3 protein. The sample carries 450,000 to 650,000 distinct CDR3 sequences, around 47% recorded once. Whole-study results and caveats: Roughly 5 TRBV segments (TRBV5-6, TRBV5-1 and TRBV20-1 among them) occurred more frequently in patients than in controls.

The material sequenced was blood. These receptors were collected from a girl aged 5 to 17 with multiple sclerosis.

The rearrangement links TRBV9 to TRBJ2-5, with 14 bases aligning to TRBD2. This CDR3 spans 15 amino acids. CDR1 and CDR2 from the germline V gene are SGDLS and YYNGEE. V shed 7 bases, J shed 4 bases, and the junction held 6 bases outside the gene matches. CDR3 sequence: CASGTGTSGRETQYF. As DNA, the CDR3 is TGTGCCAGCGGCACCGGGACTAGCGGGAGAGAGACCCAGTACTTC.

The genes are TRBV10-1 and TRBJ1-2; 7 bases align to TRBD1. V shed 1 base, J shed 7 bases, and the junction held 3 bases outside the gene matches. Germline CDR1 is WNHNN and CDR2 is SYGVQD (reference sequence). The CDR3 extends over 13 amino acids. The CDR3 reads CASSEYRGTGYTF. In DNA form, the CDR3 reads TGCGCCAGCAGTGAGTACAGGGGTACTGGCTACACCTTC.

In its sample, this clonotype was seen a few times. The rearrangement links TRBV12-3 or TRBV12-4 to TRBJ2-7; no clear D gene. V was pared by 1 base and J by 0 bases, with 10 bases between. The CDR3 consists of 15 residues. CDR3 sequence reads: CASSLVPVSSYEQYF. As DNA, the CDR3 is TGTGCCAGCAGTTTAGTTCCAGTTAGCTCCTACGAGCAGTACTTC.

The chain uses TRBV6-1 and TRBJ2-1, with D unclear. Germline loops: CDR1 MNHNS, CDR2 SASEGT. V lost 1 base, J lost 6 bases, and 19 bases lay in between. This CDR3 is built from 17 residues. The CDR3 region is CASSEGAENYLSNEQFF. The CDR3 bases are TGTGCCAGCAGTGAAGGAGCAGAAAACTATCTTTCCAATGAGCAGTTCTTC.

There are a few counts of this clonotype. V gene TRBV12-3 or TRBV12-4 combines with J gene TRBJ1-2; no clear D. This CDR3 is 12 amino acids long. With 2 bases removed from V and 10 bases from J, the gap between germline ends came to 11 bases. The DNA of the CDR3 is TGTGCCAGCAGTTTAAGTGGAGGTTTCTACACCTTC. It translates to CASSLSGGFYTF.

The chain recombines TRBV5-4 with TRBJ2-3; 7 bases map to TRBD2. Trimming cost V 6 bases and J 0 bases; bases outside gene matches: 4. CDR3 length: 14 residues. Per the germline V gene, CDR1 is SGHNT and CDR2 is YYREEE (reference sequence). The CDR3 is CASKRGPSTDTQYF. The CDR3 DNA sequence: TGTGCCAGCAAGCGGGGCCCTAGCACAGATACGCAGTATTTT.

This clonotype appeared a few times. The V gene is TRBV6-5, the J gene TRBJ2-1; 8 bases are a match to TRBD2. Germline V gives CDR1 MNHEY, CDR2 SVGAGI. The CDR3 runs to 14 residues. V lost 5 bases to trimming and J lost 9 bases; unmatched junction nucleotides: 9. As DNA, the CDR3 is TGTGCCAGCAGTGACGGGGGGGCTTGGGGTGAGCAGTTCTTC. Its translation: CASSDGGAWGEQFF.

This chain uses TRBV9 with TRBJ1-5; 8 bases match TRBD1. Trimming took 3 bases from V and 5 from J; bases not matched to a gene: 4. The CDR3 spans 14 residues. The germline CDR1 and CDR2 sequences are SGDLS and YYNGEE. Here the CDR3 reads CASSGQGAYQPQHF. CDR3 nucleotide sequence: TGTGCCAGCAGCGGTCAGGGGGCCTATCAGCCCCAGCATTTT.

There are a few counts of this clonotype. V usage is TRBV29-1 and J usage is TRBJ2-3, with D tentatively TRBD1 or TRBD2 (5 bases each). There are 17 residues in the CDR3. Trimming removed 7 bases from V and 4 bases from J, with 27 bases in between. Germline V gene data show CDR1 as SQVTM and CDR2 as ANQGSEA. CDR3 sequence: CSAIGGAILLPSDTQYF. The CDR3 nucleotides are TGCAGCGCCATTGGGGGTGCGATTTTACTCCCCTCAGATACGCAGTATTTT.

This rearrangement joins TRBV20-1 to TRBJ2-7; no firm D call. V was shortened by 7 bases and J by 4 bases, with 11 bases between the two germline ends. The CDR3 runs 11 residues. From germline, CDR1 is DFQATT and CDR2 SNEGSKA (reference sequence). For the CDR3, the DNA is TGCAGTGGGTTTATGCGTTACGAGCAGTACTTC. Translation: CSGFMRYEQYF.

The chain is built from TRBV11-3 and TRBJ1-4; 7 bases agree with TRBD1. Germline V lookup: CDR1 SGHNT, CDR2 YENEEA. The J segment lost 11 bases and the V segment lost 3 bases, leaving 9 bases of the junction unmatched. The CDR3 is made up of 14 amino acids. CDR3 loop: CASSFGQGVDKLFF. Here the CDR3 DNA reads TGTGCCAGCAGCTTCGGGCAGGGGGTGGATAAACTGTTTTTT.

The genes are TRBV7-9 and TRBJ2-7; D gene uncertain. Trimming left V 5 bases short and J 6 bases short, with 17 bases between. Germline V gives CDR1 SEHNR, CDR2 FQNEAQ (reference sequence). CDR3 length: 14 amino acids. The CDR3 DNA is TGTGCCAGCAGCCTAGACGGGCTTCTAGTCGAGCAGTACTTC. Its protein is CASSLDGLLVEQYF.

V gene TRBV7-9 combines with J gene TRBJ1-2, with 8 bases fitting TRBD1. The CDR3 consists of 15 residues. The germline gives CDR1 SEHNR, CDR2 FQNEAQ (reference sequence). The ends lost 0 bases at V and 5 bases at J; junction bases unmatched: 5. The CDR3 DNA reads as TGTGCCAGCAGCTTAGCGGGACAGGCGAATTATGGCTACACCTTC. It specifies CASSLAGQANYGYTF.

This clonotype was observed a few times. This chain links TRBV11-2 with TRBJ2-5, with D unresolved. Between the trimmed V and J ends, which lost 2 bases and 3 bases, there was a span of 10 bases. Germline loops: CDR1 SGHAT, CDR2 FQNNGV. The CDR3 length is 14 residues. As DNA, the CDR3 is TGTGCCAGCAGCTTAAGCCGGGTAAAAGAGACCCAGTACTTC. As protein: CASSLSRVKETQYF.

This clonotype was detected only a few times. The genes are TRBV7-6 and TRBJ2-3, with no clear D. The V end lost 0 bases, the J end lost 1 base, and 8 bases lay between the germline ends. Germline assignment: CDR1 SGHVS and CDR2 FNYEAQ. The CDR3 totals 15 residues. The CDR3 is CASSLAPSGTDTQYF. Written as DNA, the CDR3 is TGTGCCAGCAGCTTAGCCCCCAGCGGCACAGATACGCAGTATTTT.

This sequence joins TRBV6-5 and TRBJ2-3; 9 bases are a match to TRBD2. The germline V gene has CDR1 MNHEY and CDR2 SVGAGI. J lost 2 bases, V lost 2 bases, and 5 bases had no gene match. This CDR3 contains 16 residues. This CDR3 is CASSYEASGITDTQYF. CDR3 DNA sequence: TGTGCCAGCAGTTACGAAGCTAGCGGGATCACAGATACGCAGTATTTT.

This chain links TRBV7-2 with TRBJ2-1; D remains ambiguous. The CDR3 sequence is 13 residues long. CDR1 and CDR2 from the germline V gene are SGHTA and FQGNSA. V was clipped by 3 bases and J by 7 bases, with 10 bases between them. CDR3 bases: TGTGCCAGCAGCTTCCTGGGGTCAAATGAGCAGTTCTTC. It specifies CASSFLGSNEQFF.

CDR3 in DNA: TGCGCCAGCAGCTTGGGGGCTAGCGGGGTCCAAGAGACCCAGTACTTC. This translates into CASSLGASGVQETQYF. The V gene is TRBV5-1, the J gene TRBJ2-5, with 9 bases identical to TRBD2. Germline-derived CDR1 and CDR2 are SGHRS and YFSETQ. Trimming removed 0 bases from V and 1 base from J; junction bases left unmatched: 4. This CDR3 comprises 16 residues. The full variable domain, in which reference TRBV5-1 and TRBJ2-5 provide the parts outside the CDR3, is KAGVTQTPRYLIKTRGQQVTLSCSPISGHRSVSWYQQTPGQGLQFLFEYFSETQRNKGNFPGRFSGRQFSNSRSEMNVSTLELGDSALYLCASSLGASGVQETQYFGPGTRLLVL.

V usage is TRBV30 and J usage is TRBJ2-6; D tentatively fits TRBD1 or TRBD2 (5 bases each). Looked up from germline, CDR1 is GTSNPN and CDR2 is SVGIG (reference sequence). The CDR3 contains 16 residues. V lost 5 bases to trimming and J lost 0 bases, with 14 bases between them. The CDR3 reads CAWGVRGSSGANVLTF. The CDR3 DNA is TGTGCCTGGGGAGTACGGGGCAGCTCTGGGGCCAACGTCCTGACTTTC.

This clonotype came up a few times. The gene calls are TRBV5-4 and TRBJ2-7; possibly TRBD2 for D (5 bases). V was shortened by 1 base and J by 3 bases, with 17 bases between the two germline ends. The CDR3 covers 16 residues. CDR1 and CDR2 from the germline V gene are SGHNT and YYREEE (reference sequence). The DNA of the CDR3 is TGTGCCAGCAGCTTGAATATCGTGCGAGGGAGCTACGAGCAGTACTTC. It specifies CASSLNIVRGSYEQYF. Full variable domain (outside the CDR3, taken from reference TRBV5-4 and TRBJ2-7): ETGVTQSPTHLIKTRGQQVTLRCSSQSGHNTVSWYQQALGQGPQFIFQYYREEENGRGNFPPRFSGLQFPNYSSELNVNALELDDSALYLCASSLNIVRGSYEQYFGPGTRLTVT.

The CDR3 nucleotides read TGTGCCAGCAGCGCAGGTCGCTGGGATACGCAGTATTTT. Amino acid sequence: CASSAGRWDTQYF. The chain carries TRBV2 and TRBJ2-3, with unresolved D. CDR1 is SNHLY and CDR2 is FYNNEI in the germline V gene. This CDR3 has 13 residues. Trimming removed 6 bases from V and 6 bases from J, with 13 bases in between.

V gene TRBV7-2 combines with J gene TRBJ1-4, with D hard to call. CDR3 length: 19 residues. Trimming cost V 5 bases and J 0 bases, with 22 bases left between them. Germline lookup yields CDR1 SGHTA and CDR2 FQGNSA. Written as DNA, the CDR3 is TGTGCCAGCAGCCCTCCCCGCCGGGCAGGATCGGCAACTAATGAAAAACTGTTTTTT. Translation: CASSPPRRAGSATNEKLFF.

The CDR3 DNA sequence: TGCGCCAGCAGCGGGTACGGGACCTACCAAGAGACCCAGTACTTC. This gives the protein CASSGYGTYQETQYF. The chain recombines TRBV5-1 with TRBJ2-5; D is possibly TRBD1 or TRBD2 (5 bases each). Trimming pared 4 bases from V and 0 bases from J, leaving 13 bases between. Germline loops: CDR1 SGHRS, CDR2 YFSETQ. The length of the CDR3 is 15 residues.

The rearrangement links TRBV12-3 or TRBV12-4 to TRBJ2-3; D remains unclear. The CDR3 extends over 15 amino acids. V lost 3 bases to trimming and J lost 0 bases, with 10 bases between them. In DNA, the CDR3 is TGTGCCAGCAGTTTTAGCCGAACTAGCACAGATACGCAGTATTTT. Translating it yields CASSFSRTSTDTQYF.

The rearrangement uses TRBV6-5 and TRBJ1-1; the D is unclear. There are 15 residues in the CDR3. V was shortened by 7 bases and J by 0 bases, with 15 bases between the two germline ends. Germline CDR1 reads MNHEY; CDR2 reads SVGAGI. The DNA for the CDR3 is TGTGCCAGCAAACTGACCATCGCAATGAACACTGAAGCTTTCTTT. It codes for CASKLTIAMNTEAFF.

The rearrangement joins TRBV5-5 to TRBJ2-1; 7 nucleotides line up with TRBD1. Germline CDR1 is SGHKS and CDR2 is YYEKEE (reference sequence). The CDR3 is 14 amino acids. V shed 1 base and J 6 bases; nucleotides not matched to a gene: 4. DNA of the CDR3: TGTGCCAGCAGCTTGTGGGACAGCCTCAATGAGCAGTTCTTC. This translates into CASSLWDSLNEQFF.

The chain recombines TRBV13 with TRBJ2-4, with unresolved D. Trimming removed 3 bases from V and 9 bases from J, with 12 bases in between. Germline CDR1 PRHDT, CDR2 FYEKMQ (reference sequence). This CDR3 has 13 residues. DNA of the CDR3: TGTGCCAGCAGCTTGTCCCTGATCGGCATTCAGTACTTC. This translates into CASSLSLIGIQYF. Supplemented by reference TRBV13 and TRBJ2-4, the full variable domain reads AAGVIQSPRHLIKEKRETATLKCYPIPRHDTVYWYQQGPGQDPQFLISFYEKMQSDKGSIPDRFSAQQFSDYHSELNMSSLELGDSALYFCASSLSLIGIQYFGAGTRLSVL.

The J gene is TRBJ2-3, the V gene TRBV7-9, with TRBD1 matching 9 bases. With 5 bases clipped from V and 4 bases from J, the junction kept 10 bases outside the gene matches. Looked up from germline, CDR1 is SEHNR and CDR2 is FQNEAQ (reference sequence). The CDR3 is 16 residues long. CDR3 nucleotide sequence: TGTGCCAGCAGCCCTTTGCGACAGGGGGGAGCAGATACGCAGTATTTT. Its translation: CASSPLRQGGADTQYF.

The chain couples TRBV7-9 to TRBJ2-3; TRBD2 matches at 11 bases. CDR3 length: 16 residues. In germline, CDR1 is SEHNR, CDR2 FQNEAQ (reference sequence). Trimming at V came to 5 bases and at J to 4 bases, leaving 8 bases not matched to a gene. The CDR3 nucleotides read TGTGCCAGCAGCGCTTTAGGACTAGCGGGCGCAGATACGCAGTATTTT. Its protein product is CASSALGLAGADTQYF. The whole variable domain, remainder taken from reference TRBV7-9 and TRBJ2-3, is DTGVSQNPRHKITKRGQNVTFRCDPISEHNRLYWYRQTLGQGPEFLTYFQNEAQLEKSRLLSDRFSAERPKGSFSTLEIQRTEQGDSAMYLCASSALGLAGADTQYFGPGTRLTVL.

In this sample, this clonotype turned up a few times. The J gene is TRBJ2-4, the V gene TRBV5-1, with 11 bases that match TRBD2. V dropped 0 bases and J dropped 4; count of bases not matched to a gene: 0. The V gene's germline CDR1 is SGHRS and CDR2 YFSETQ. This CDR3 is built from 15 residues. The CDR3 coding sequence is TGCGCCAGCAGCTTGGGACTAGCGGGGAAAAACATTCAGTACTTC. Amino acid sequence: CASSLGLAGKNIQYF.